This T cell receptor beta chain was recorded in a study of shared clonotypes between healthy human individuals. Study conclusions and caveats: For sorted subsets, rarefaction showed incomplete sequencing despite large depth. The study found lower generation probabilities in non-shared clonotypes than in those shared by all four donors.

With 4 bases clipped from V and 8 bases from J, the junction kept 10 bases outside the gene matches. Per the germline V gene, CDR1 is SGHVS and CDR2 is FQNEAQ. This CDR3 is 16 amino acids long. About this clone itself: The antigen remains undetermined.

Original processing methods: ImmunoSEQ sequences covered only the junction and lacked quality scores; filtering therefore differed. Libraries were prepared by immunoSEQ multiplex PCR; TCRdb keeps only in-frame clonotypes and omits some of them. V and J calls and clone size are given by that table; D and trimming were obtained from the DNA. The sample lists about 700,000 clones; just over 90% were seen once. The naive CD8 population came from CD45RO-negative cells selected for CCR7, without terminally differentiated effector memory CD45RA+ cells. Material for sequencing was naive CD8+ T cells sorted from blood. The chain is built from TRBV7-8 and TRBJ2-1; 11 bases fit TRBD2. The source of this sequence is a man aged 30 to 39 in good health. For the CDR3, the DNA is TGTGCCAGCAGCTATTTTAGCGGGAGGGCCATCGATGAGCAGTTCTTC. This codes for CASSYFSGRAIDEQFF.